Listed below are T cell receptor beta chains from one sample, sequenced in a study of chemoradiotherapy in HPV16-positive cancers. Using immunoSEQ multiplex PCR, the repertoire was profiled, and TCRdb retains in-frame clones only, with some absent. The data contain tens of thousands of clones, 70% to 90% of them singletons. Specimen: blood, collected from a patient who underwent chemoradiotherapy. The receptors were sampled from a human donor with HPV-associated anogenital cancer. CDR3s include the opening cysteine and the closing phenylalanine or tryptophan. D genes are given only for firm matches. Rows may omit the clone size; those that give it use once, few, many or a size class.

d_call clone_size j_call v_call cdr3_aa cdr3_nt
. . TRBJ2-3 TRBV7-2 CASSLDSTTDTQYF TGTGCCAGCAGCTTAGATAGCACCACAGATACGCAGTATTTT
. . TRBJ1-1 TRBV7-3 CASSLNGVSTEAFF TGTGCCAGCAGCTTAAATGGAGTTAGCACTGAAGCTTTCTTT
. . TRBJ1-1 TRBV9 CASSPEGKNTEAFF TGTGCCAGCAGCCCGGAAGGAAAGAACACTGAAGCTTTCTTT
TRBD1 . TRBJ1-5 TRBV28 CASSASGTGGIPQHF TGTGCCAGCAGTGCCTCCGGGACAGGGGGTATACCCCAGCATTTT
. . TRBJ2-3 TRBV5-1 CASSLGSTDTQYF TGCGCCAGCAGCTTGGGTAGCACAGATACGCAGTATTTT
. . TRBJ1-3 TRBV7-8 CASSPGHLSGNTIYF TGTGCCAGCAGCCCCGGACATTTATCTGGAAACACCATATATTTT
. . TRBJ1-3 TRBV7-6 CASSLVGDGSGNTIYF TGTGCCAGCAGCTTAGTAGGGGACGGCTCTGGAAACACCATATATTTT
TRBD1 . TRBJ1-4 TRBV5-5 CASSRDRGEKLFF TGTGCCAGCAGCAGGGACAGGGGGGAAAAACTGTTTTTT
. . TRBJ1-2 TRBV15 CATSRDMGARGYTF TGTGCCACCAGCAGAGATATGGGGGCGCGAGGCTACACCTTC
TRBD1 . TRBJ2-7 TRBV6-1 CASREPGQSYEQYF TGTGCCAGCAGGGAACCGGGACAGTCCTACGAGCAGTACTTC
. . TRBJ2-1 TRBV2 CATFSRGVQPSNEQFF TGTGCCACCTTCTCTAGGGGGGTTCAACCTAGTAATGAGCAGTTCTTC
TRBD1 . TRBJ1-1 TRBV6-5 CASSGTGVLNTEAFF TGTGCCAGCAGTGGGACAGGGGTGCTGAACACTGAAGCTTTCTTT
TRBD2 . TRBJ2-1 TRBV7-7 CASSWSLAGDYNEQFF TGTGCTAGCAGTTGGAGCCTAGCGGGGGATTACAATGAGCAGTTCTTC
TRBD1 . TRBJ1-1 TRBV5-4 CASSGNRGTEAFF TGTGCCAGCAGTGGGAACAGGGGGACTGAAGCTTTCTTT
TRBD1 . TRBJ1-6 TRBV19 CASSTGQGRNSPLHF TGTGCCAGTAGTACGGGACAGGGGAGAAATTCACCCCTCCACTTT
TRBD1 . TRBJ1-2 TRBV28 CASSFKPRQGSSGYTF TGTGCCAGCAGTTTCAAACCCAGACAGGGTAGTAGTGGCTACACCTTC
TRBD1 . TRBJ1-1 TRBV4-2 CASSQKQGDTEAFF TGTGCCAGCAGCCAGAAACAGGGGGACACTGAAGCTTTCTTT
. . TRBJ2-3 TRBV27 CASSLSQQGTDTQYF TGTGCCAGCAGTTTATCCCAGCAGGGCACAGATACGCAGTATTTT
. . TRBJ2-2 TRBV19 CASRNDRFSNTGELFF TGTGCCAGTAGGAACGACAGGTTCTCCAACACCGGGGAGCTGTTTTTT
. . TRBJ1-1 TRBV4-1 CASSQEATGRTEAFF TGCGCCAGCAGCCAAGAGGCTACAGGGCGCACTGAAGCTTTCTTT
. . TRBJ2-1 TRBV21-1 CASSISLSPLRPDNEQFF TGTGCCAGCAGCATAAGCCTATCTCCCCTGCGGCCTGACAATGAGCAGTTCTTC
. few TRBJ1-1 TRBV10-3 CAISEALNTEAFF TGTGCCATCAGTGAAGCTCTCAACACTGAAGCTTTCTTT
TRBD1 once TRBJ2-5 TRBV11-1 CASSLSSGQEETQYF TGTGCCAGCAGCTTAAGTTCCGGACAGGAAGAGACCCAGTACTTC
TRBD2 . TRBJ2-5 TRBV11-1 CASSLGSGGIETQYF TGTGCCAGCAGCTTAGGAAGCGGGGGCATAGAGACCCAGTACTTC
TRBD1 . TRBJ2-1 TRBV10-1 CASSETGTGKYEQFF TGCGCCAGCAGTGAGACCGGGACAGGGAAGTACGAGCAGTTCTTC
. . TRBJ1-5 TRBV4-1 CASSLNEGPNQPQHF TGCGCCAGCAGCCTAAATGAGGGGCCGAATCAGCCCCAGCATTTT
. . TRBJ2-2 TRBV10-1 CASSESPTGRSGELFF TGCGCCAGCAGTGAGTCTCCGACAGGGAGGTCCGGGGAGCTGTTTTTT
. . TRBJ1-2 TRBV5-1 CASSLDAGRGYTF TGCGCCAGCAGCTTGGATGCAGGGAGGGGCTACACCTTC
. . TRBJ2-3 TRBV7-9 CASSLGGLADTQYF TGTGCCAGCAGCTTAGGGGGGCTGGCAGATACGCAGTATTTT
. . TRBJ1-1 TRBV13 CASSLGGNTEAFF TGTGCCAGCAGCTTAGGGGGAAACACTGAAGCTTTCTTT
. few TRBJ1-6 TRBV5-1 CASSLVGENSPLHF TGCGCCAGCAGCTTGGTTGGAGAAAATTCACCCCTCCACTTT
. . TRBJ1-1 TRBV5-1 CASSFGRDTEAFF TGCGCCAGCAGCTTTGGTAGGGACACTGAAGCTTTCTTT
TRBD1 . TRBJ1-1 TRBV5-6 CASSHLGTGSSTEAFF TGTGCCAGCAGCCACCTGGGGACAGGGTCTAGCACTGAAGCTTTCTTT
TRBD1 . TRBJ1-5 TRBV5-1 CASSQGTVNQPQHF TGCGCCAGCAGCCAAGGGACAGTCAATCAGCCCCAGCATTTT
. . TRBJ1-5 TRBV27 CASSWTVDSNQPQHF TGTGCCAGCAGCTGGACGGTTGATAGCAATCAGCCCCAGCATTTT
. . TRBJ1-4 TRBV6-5 CASSSPRGDRSEKLFF TGTGCCAGCAGTTCTCCCCGGGGGGATCGTAGCGAAAAACTGTTTTTT
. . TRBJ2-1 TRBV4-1 CASSQGNSGYNEQFF TGCGCCAGCAGCCAAGGGAACAGCGGTTACAATGAGCAGTTCTTC
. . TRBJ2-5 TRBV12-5 CRTLETQYF TGCAGGACCCTGGAGACCCAGTACTTC
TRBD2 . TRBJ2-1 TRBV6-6 CASSLTSGVGNEQFF TGTGCCAGCAGTTTGACTAGCGGGGTCGGCAATGAGCAGTTCTTC
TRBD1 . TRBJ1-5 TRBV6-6 CASSLTGLWQPQHF TGTGCCAGCAGTCTGACAGGGCTGTGGCAGCCCCAGCATTTT
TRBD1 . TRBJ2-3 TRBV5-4 CASSSGQITSTDTQYF TGTGCCAGCAGCTCGGGACAGATCACTAGCACAGATACGCAGTATTTT